The T cell receptor (beta chain) under discussion was sequenced for a study of blood T cell repertoires in COVID-19. Study details: The United States, Italy and Spain provided the acute and convalescent COVID-19 samples.

Trimming left V 0 bases short and J 5 bases short, with 13 bases between. Looked up from germline, CDR1 is MNHEY and CDR2 is SMNVEV (reference sequence). The CDR3 has 15 amino acids. Authors' processing steps: By means of reference gene primer amplification, nucleated cell counts were estimated. The protocol was immunoSEQ multiplex PCR, while the TCRdb copy is restricted to in-frame clones and leaves out a portion. V, J and clone size derive from that table, while D and trimming were established from the DNA sequence. Of 200,000 or so clones listed, 80% to 85% are singletons. What was sequenced was peripheral blood. The gene calls are TRBV27 and TRBJ2-5; D remains unclear. The TCR was taken from a woman younger than 45 who had recovered from COVID-19. The CDR3 region has the DNA TGTGCCAGCAGTTTATCGATGACTCGGTGGGAGACCCAGTACTTC. Translating it yields CASSLSMTRWETQYF.